Included here is one TCR beta chain sequence, with context. Antigen unknown. This sample is drawn from a study of T cell repertoires in cytomegalovirus infection. MiXCR was run by TCRdb on the reads, yielding one entry per CDR3 protein. Among approximately 910,000 distinct CDR3 sequences listed, less than 40% were seen once. The TCR was taken from a human donor in good health (CMV status not recorded). Some clones in this sample may be carry-over from other donors' samples. The source was cultured CD8+ T cells from PBMCs, collected from culture after CMV antigen stimulation.

CDR3 region: CASGYLTGNTGELFF. Written as DNA, the CDR3 is TGTGCTAGTGGTTACCTGACAGGGAACACCGGGGAGCTGTTTTTT. The rearrangement joins TRBV12-5 to TRBJ2-2, with a tentative D call TRBD1 (6 bases). The germline V gene has CDR1 LGHNT and CDR2 FRNRAP. This CDR3 has 15 residues. V was pared by 4 bases and J by 1 base, with 10 bases between. Full variable domain (outside the CDR3, taken from reference TRBV12-5 and TRBJ2-2): DARVTQTPRHKVTEMGQEVTMRCQPILGHNTVFWYRQTMMQGLELLAYFRNRAPLDDSGMPKDRFSAEMPDATLATLKIQPSEPRDSAVYFCASGYLTGNTGELFFGEGSRLTVL.